This T cell receptor (beta chain) emerged from a study of molecular identifiers for immune sequencing clone quantification. General study findings and limits: More than 99% of effector molecules, versus under 1% of naive-cell molecules, belonged to clones above 20 RNA copies.

Preparation methods for the bulk TCR libraries were those previously described, with listed TCR primers. Each CDR3 protein gets one entry after TCRdb re-called the PCR reads with MiXCR. Of under 650,000 distinct CDR3 sequences detected, less than 20% appear once; the ten largest clones hold about 0.9%. This clonotype came up many times. Its target is not known. With RNA at 10%, 30% or 50%, naive CD8 libraries came from about 20,000 to 1,000,000 sorted cells. A CD8+CD4-CCR7+CD45RA+ phenotype served as the sorting definition for naive CD8 T cells. The length of the CDR3 is 18 residues. Germline CDR1 reads SGHDT; CDR2 reads YYEEEE. V lost 0 bases, J lost 2 bases, and 21 bases lay in between.

This receptor was obtained from a human donor in good health. Some libraries in this study had Jurkat cell RNA spiked in. The chain is built from TRBV5-6 and TRBJ2-7; TRBD1 might be the D (5 bases). The sample comprised naive CD8+ T cells from blood, with Jurkat cell RNA spiked in. The subset denotes: FACS-sorted CD8+CD4-CCR7+CD45RA+ naive T cells. CDR3 sequence: CASSLVQDPWTSAYEQYF. The CDR3 DNA follows: TGTGCCAGCAGCTTGGTGCAGGACCCCTGGACATCCGCCTACGAGCAGTACTTC. Filled out from reference TRBV5-6 and TRBJ2-7, the complete variable domain reads DAGVTQSPTHLIKTRGQQVTLRCSPKSGHDTVSWYQQALGQGPQFIFQYYEEEERQRGNFPDRFSGHQFPNYSSELNVNALLLGDSALYLCASSLVQDPWTSAYEQYFGPGTRLTVT.